The 16 T cell receptor beta chains reported below all come from one sample, sequenced in a study of blood T cell repertoires in COVID-19. This table comes from immunoSEQ multiplex PCR, and its TCRdb copy is limited to in-frame clones, with some not included. The sample holds 200,000 to 300,000 clones, under 90% seen once. Sample: PBMCs or T cells enriched from blood (not recorded which). All receptors derive from a woman aged 40 to 50 who had been exposed to COVID-19.

This chain links TRBV30 with TRBJ1-1, with D unclear. Trimming left V 1 base short and J 11 bases short, with 17 bases between. This CDR3 spans 13 amino acids. CDR1 GTSNPN and CDR2 SVGIG come from the germline V gene (reference sequence). In nucleotides, the CDR3 is TGTGCCTGGAGTGGGAGCGGGCGCGGGATGGCTTTCTTT. It specifies CAWSGSGRGMAFF.

This clone came up a few times. This chain uses TRBV5-4 with TRBJ1-5; TRBD1 matches 9 bases. The CDR3 is 14 amino acids. From germline, CDR1 is SGHNT and CDR2 YYREEE (reference sequence). The V and J ends lost 4 bases and 3 bases, in that order; junction bases with no gene match: 2. The CDR3 DNA is TGTGCCAGCAGCGGGACAGGGAACAATCAGCCCCAGCATTTT. Its protein product is CASSGTGNNQPQHF.

This clone has a single count. V is TRBV19 and J is TRBJ1-6; TRBD1 matches at 8 bases. The CDR3 totals 17 residues. The germline V gene encodes CDR1 LNHDA and CDR2 SQIVND (reference sequence). Trimming took 3 bases from V and 7 from J; bases not matched to a gene: 11. The CDR3 reads CASSMEGVGDRNSPLHF. For the CDR3, the DNA is TGTGCCAGTAGTATGGAGGGTGTTGGGGACAGGAATTCACCCCTCCACTTT.

The genes are TRBV9 and TRBJ2-7, with 10 bases matching TRBD1. The germline V gene encodes CDR1 SGDLS and CDR2 YYNGEE. With V trimmed by 4 bases and J by 2 bases, 6 bases remained unmatched. This CDR3 region has 15 residues. CDR3 residues: CASSSHDRGPYEQYF. The CDR3 DNA is TGTGCCAGCAGCTCCCACGACAGGGGGCCCTACGAGCAGTACTTC.

V gene TRBV10-3 combines with J gene TRBJ1-3; D is uncertain. CDR3 length: 15 residues. The V gene's germline CDR1 is ENHRY and CDR2 SYGVKD. The V and J ends lost 10 bases and 2 bases respectively, with 18 bases between them. For the CDR3, the DNA is TGTGCCACCCAAGGAGGGAGCCTGACTGGAAACACCATATATTTT. Amino acids: CATQGGSLTGNTIYF.

The chain joins TRBV7-3 to TRBJ2-1, with 7 bases identical to TRBD1. The CDR3 consists of 14 residues. After removal of 2 bases from V and 7 bases from J, the junction contained 5 bases not matched to a gene. The germline CDR1 and CDR2 sequences are SGHTA and FQGTGA. The CDR3 region is CASSLGTALNEQFF. The DNA of the CDR3 is TGTGCCAGCAGCTTAGGGACAGCGCTTAATGAGCAGTTCTTC. The full variable domain, its missing parts supplied by reference TRBV7-3 and TRBJ2-1, is GAGVSQTPSNKVTEKGKYVELRCDPISGHTALYWYRQSLGQGPEFLIYFQGTGAADDSGLPNDRFFAVRPEGSVSTLKIQRTERGDSAVYLCASSLGTALNEQFFGPGTRLTVL.

V gene TRBV5-8 combines with J gene TRBJ2-1; 9 nucleotides match TRBD1. The V gene end was trimmed by 2 bases and the J gene end by 4 bases; junction bases not matched to a gene: 4. Germline lookup yields CDR1 SGHTS and CDR2 YDEGEE. CDR3 length: 15 amino acids. The CDR3 spells CASSFHRGQYNEQFF. The CDR3 DNA is TGTGCCAGCAGCTTCCACAGGGGGCAGTACAATGAGCAGTTCTTC.

This clone showed up just once. This chain joins TRBV10-3 and TRBJ2-1; 10 bases are a match to TRBD2. This CDR3 contains 15 residues. Germline lookup yields CDR1 ENHRY and CDR2 SYGVKD. J gave up 5 bases and V 6 bases, and 7 bases lay outside the gene matches. The CDR3 bases are TGTGCCATCAGCCCAGGACTAGCGGTAAACAATGAGCAGTTCTTC. Translating gives CAISPGLAVNNEQFF.

This clone has a count of ten or more. J is TRBJ2-1 and V is TRBV30; 10 positions agree with TRBD1. J gave up 13 bases and V 3 bases, and 3 bases lay outside the gene matches. CDR3 size: 11 residues. The germline V gene has CDR1 GTSNPN and CDR2 SVGIG (reference sequence). Here the CDR3 reads CAWSDRGRQFF. The CDR3 region has the DNA TGTGCCTGGAGCGACAGGGGGCGTCAGTTCTTC.

This sequence joins TRBV28 and TRBJ1-3, with D uncertain. V lost 5 bases and J lost 4, with 15 bases in between. The germline V gene encodes CDR1 MDHEN and CDR2 SYDVKM. The CDR3 consists of 15 residues. The CDR3 sequence: CASSRIRGIGNTIYF. The CDR3 region has the DNA TGTGCCAGCAGTCGGATCCGGGGAATAGGAAACACCATATATTTT. Looking up the rest from reference TRBV28 and TRBJ1-3 gives the full variable domain: DVKVTQSSRYLVKRTGEKVFLECVQDMDHENMFWYRQDPGLGLRLIYFSYDVKMKEKGDIPEGYSVSREKKERFSLILESASTNQTSMYLCASSRIRGIGNTIYFGEGSWLTVV.

The chain links TRBV7-8 to TRBJ2-5, with D unclear. CDR1 SGHVS and CDR2 FQNEAQ come from the germline V gene. Trimming pared 3 bases from V and 2 bases from J, leaving 13 bases between. This CDR3 is 15 amino acids long. CDR3: CASSFFSTEQETQYF. The CDR3 DNA reads as TGTGCCAGCAGCTTTTTTAGCACGGAACAAGAGACCCAGTACTTC. Supplemented by reference TRBV7-8 and TRBJ2-5, the full variable domain reads GAGVSQSPRYKVAKRGQDVALRCDPISGHVSLFWYQQALGQGPEFLTYFQNEAQLDKSGLPSDRFFAERPEGSVSTLKIQRTQQEDSAVYLCASSFFSTEQETQYFGPGTRLLVL.

V and J are TRBV6-5 and TRBJ1-2, with TRBD1 matching over 9 bases. The ends lost 8 bases at V and 3 bases at J; junction bases unmatched: 10. This CDR3 is built from 15 residues. CDR1 is MNHEY and CDR2 is SVGAGI in the germline V gene. The CDR3 nucleotides are TGTGCCAGCTTAACCGGGACAGGGAGTGACTATGGCTACACCTTC. This translates into CASLTGTGSDYGYTF.

The V call is TRBV10-3, the J call TRBJ2-7, with D possibly TRBD2 on 5 matching bases. The V end lost 2 bases, the J end lost 2 bases, and 10 bases lay between the germline ends. This CDR3 is built from 14 residues. Germline assignment: CDR1 ENHRY and CDR2 SYGVKD. The CDR3 DNA follows: TGTGCCATCAGTGAGGCCGGGGTCACCTACGAGCAGTACTTC. It encodes CAISEAGVTYEQYF.

The chain carries TRBV24-1 and TRBJ1-1; D might be TRBD1 (6 bases). Germline V gene data show CDR1 as KGHDR and CDR2 as SFDVKD. The V and J ends lost 7 bases and 0 bases respectively, with 11 bases between them. The CDR3 runs 14 residues. The CDR3 DNA sequence: TGTGCCACCAGCGAAAACAGGGTGAACACTGAAGCTTTCTTT. Translation gives CATSENRVNTEAFF.

The rearrangement links TRBV12-3 or TRBV12-4 to TRBJ1-5; possible D gene TRBD1, 5 bases. This CDR3 region has 12 residues. The V end was cut by 4 bases, the J end by 15 bases, with 16 bases between. The CDR3 DNA is TGTGCCAGCAGTTGGGGCTCCGACGTGGGGCATTTT. It is translated as CASSWGSDVGHF.

V and J are TRBV7-2 and TRBJ1-6, with D unresolved. Per germline, CDR1 SGHTA and CDR2 FQGNSA. The CDR3 is 15 residues long. V was shortened by 4 bases and J by 5 bases, with 12 bases between the two germline ends. CDR3 loop: CASSSGGGHNSPLHF. The CDR3 coding sequence is TGTGCCAGCAGCTCCGGTGGAGGTCATAATTCACCCCTCCACTTT.